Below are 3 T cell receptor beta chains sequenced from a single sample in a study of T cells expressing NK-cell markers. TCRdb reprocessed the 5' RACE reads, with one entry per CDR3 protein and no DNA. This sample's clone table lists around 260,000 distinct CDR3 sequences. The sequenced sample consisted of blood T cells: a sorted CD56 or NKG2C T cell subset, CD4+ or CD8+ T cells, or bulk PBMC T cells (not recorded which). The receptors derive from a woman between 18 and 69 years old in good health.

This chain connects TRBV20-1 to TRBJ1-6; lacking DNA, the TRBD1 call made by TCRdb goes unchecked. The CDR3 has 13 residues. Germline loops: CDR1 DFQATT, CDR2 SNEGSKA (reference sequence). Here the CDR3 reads CSAREGDNSPLHF.

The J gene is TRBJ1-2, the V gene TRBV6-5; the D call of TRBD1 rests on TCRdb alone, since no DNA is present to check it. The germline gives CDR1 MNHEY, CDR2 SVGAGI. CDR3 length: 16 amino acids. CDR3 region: CASSYTGTDSVYGYTF.

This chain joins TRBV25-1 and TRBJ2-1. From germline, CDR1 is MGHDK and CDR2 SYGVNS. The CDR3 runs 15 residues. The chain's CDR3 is CASSDRQKRYNEQFF.